The source of this T cell receptor (beta chain) is a study of T cells after yellow fever vaccination. Germline values: CDR1 SGHRS, CDR2 YFSETQ. The CDR3 totals 18 residues. Trimming shortened V by 0 bases and J by 3 bases, and 22 bases separated the two germline ends. This clonotype was observed at least ten times. TCRdb reprocessed the 5' RACE reads with MiXCR, giving one entry per CDR3 protein. This sample has more than 90,000 distinct CDR3 sequences, with more than 5.5% found just once. This clonotype originated in a man between 18 and 35 years old who received the YFV17D yellow fever vaccine. The gene calls are TRBV5-1 and TRBJ2-7; tentatively, D is TRBD1 (5 bases). The material sequenced was CD4+ T cells sorted from PBMCs, taken roughly seven weeks after the first yellow fever vaccination. CDR3 loop: CASSLEGRGRRGGYEQYF. In DNA form, the CDR3 reads TGCGCCAGCAGCTTGGAAGGTAGGGGCCGTAGGGGTGGCTACGAGCAGTACTTC.